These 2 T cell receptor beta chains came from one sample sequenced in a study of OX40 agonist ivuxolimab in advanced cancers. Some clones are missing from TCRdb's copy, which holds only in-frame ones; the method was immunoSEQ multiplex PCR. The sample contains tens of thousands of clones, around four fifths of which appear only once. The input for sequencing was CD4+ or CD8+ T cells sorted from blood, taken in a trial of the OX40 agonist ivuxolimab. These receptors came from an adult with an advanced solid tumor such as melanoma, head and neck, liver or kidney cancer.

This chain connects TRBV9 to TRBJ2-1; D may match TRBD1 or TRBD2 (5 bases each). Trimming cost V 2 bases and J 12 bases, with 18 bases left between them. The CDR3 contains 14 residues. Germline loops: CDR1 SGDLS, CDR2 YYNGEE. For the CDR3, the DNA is TGTGCCAGCAGCGTCCGGGACCTTGGACGTGGGCAGTTCTTC. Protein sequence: CASSVRDLGRGQFF.

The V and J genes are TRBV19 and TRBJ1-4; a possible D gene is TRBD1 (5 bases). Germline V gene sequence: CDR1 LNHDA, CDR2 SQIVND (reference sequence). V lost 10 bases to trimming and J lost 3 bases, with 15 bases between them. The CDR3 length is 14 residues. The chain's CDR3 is CATRRGSPNEKLFF. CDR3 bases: TGTGCCACCCGCCGGGGGAGCCCTAATGAAAAACTGTTTTTT.